What follows are 16 T cell receptor beta chains derived from one specimen sequenced in a study of shared clonotypes between healthy human individuals. Here immunoSEQ multiplex PCR was the method, and the copy in TCRdb shows in-frame clones only, minus some. The sample yields 550,000 to 600,000 clones, roughly 79% seen once. Sequencing was done on a sample of PBMCs. These receptors were collected from a woman aged 40 to 50 in good health. Some clones in this sample may be carry-over from other donors' samples.

The rearrangement uses TRBV5-3 and TRBJ2-1; D gene uncertain. TRBV5-3 falls under the ORF class, with uncertain function. V was cut by 9 bases and J by 6 bases, with 7 bases left in between. The CDR3 extends over 10 amino acids. CDR3 loop: CAIVGNEQFF. CDR3 coding DNA: TGTGCCATAGTCGGCAATGAGCAGTTCTTC.

As concerns this clone: With a far larger clone one base away, a read error is the likely cause. The rearrangement joins TRBV30 to TRBJ2-5; D not certain. The germline V gene has CDR1 GTSNPN and CDR2 SVGIG (reference sequence). The V end was cut by 5 bases, the J end by 11 bases, with 21 bases between. This CDR3 has 13 residues. In DNA form, the CDR3 reads TGTGCCTGGGGTATTGCTACCCCGGGTGAGCAGTACTTC. Protein: CAWGIATPGEQYF.

About this clone: Given the absence of the conserved phenylalanine or tryptophan at the CDR3 end, a read error is likely. The V and J genes are TRBV6-6 and TRBJ2-7, with D uncertain. V lost 2 bases and J 6 bases, leaving 11 bases between the germline ends. This CDR3 is built from 13 residues. CDR1 MNHNY and CDR2 SVGAGI come from the germline V gene (reference sequence). The CDR3 is CASSYAEGLEQYL. The CDR3 DNA reads TGTGCCAGCAGTTACGCCGAAGGTCTCGAGCAGTACCTC.

The chain joins TRBV30 to TRBJ1-5, with D tentatively TRBD1 (5 bases). The V and J ends lost 3 bases and 0 bases respectively, with 9 bases between them. Germline CDR1 is GTSNPN and CDR2 is SVGIG (reference sequence). There are 14 residues in the CDR3. CDR3 sequence: CAWRGASSNQPQHF. In DNA form, the CDR3 reads TGTGCCTGGAGAGGGGCTTCTAGCAATCAGCCCCAGCATTTT.

The J gene is TRBJ2-1, the V gene TRBV5-1; possible D gene TRBD2, 6 bases. CDR1 is SGHRS and CDR2 is YFSETQ in the germline V gene. Deletions cut 5 bases from V and 0 bases from J, with 12 bases between. The CDR3 has 15 amino acids. CDR3 loop: CASRRAGSSYNEQFF. Written as DNA, the CDR3 is TGCGCCAGCAGGAGGGCGGGAAGCTCCTACAATGAGCAGTTCTTC.

This clone was recorded a few times. The chain carries TRBV21-1 and TRBJ1-5. TRBV21-1 is reported as a pseudogene. The CDR3 is 11 amino acids. This chain's CDR3 is CASSNDQPQHF. The CDR3 bases are TGTGCCAGCAGCAACGATCAGCCCCAGCATTTT.

This clone occurred a few times. Relative to the germline gene, one junction end is altered; a read error may explain this. This chain joins TRBV7-7 and TRBJ2-5; 13 bases line up with TRBD2. CDR3 length equals 15 residues. Germline CDR1 and CDR2: SSHAT and FNYEAQ (reference sequence). Here the CDR3 DNA reads TGTGCTAGCAGCCTCGGACTAGCGGGAGAGGAGACCCAGTACTTC. It is translated as CASSLGLAGEETQYF.

This clone was seen a handful of times. The rearrangement joins TRBV13 to TRBJ2-5, with TRBD1 as a possible D gene (5 bases). Gene TRBJ2-7 matches the end of the DNA better, so the J call may be wrong. CDR3 length: 14 residues. Germline-derived CDR1 and CDR2 are PRHDT and FYEKMQ (reference sequence). CDR3 DNA sequence: TGTGCCAGCAGCTTAAGGGGCCACTACTACGAGCAGTACTTC. Encoded protein: CASSLRGHYYEQYF.

Comment on this clone: A read error may explain this, as a much larger clone is one base away. Distinct nucleotide sequences in the sample also encode this CDR3. The chain employs TRBV28 and TRBJ2-5; 11 nucleotides match TRBD2. This CDR3 is built from 15 residues. The V gene end was trimmed by 7 bases and the J gene end by 7 bases; junction bases not matched to a gene: 11. Germline V gives CDR1 MDHEN, CDR2 SYDVKM. The CDR3: CASKLLAGGPGTQYF. In DNA, the CDR3 is TGTGCCAGCAAACTATTAGCGGGAGGGCCAGGGACCCAGTACTTC.

Notes on this clone: A much larger clone sits a single nucleotide away, making a read error possible. This same CDR3 is encoded by further DNA sequences in the sample. The chain couples TRBV19 to TRBJ2-5, with 7 bases identical to TRBD1. The CDR3 totals 13 residues. V lost 4 bases to trimming and J lost 3 bases; unmatched junction nucleotides: 2. Germline V gene lookup returns CDR1 LNHDA and CDR2 SQIVND (reference sequence). The CDR3 protein is CASSRDREETQYF. The CDR3, as DNA: TGTGCCAGTAGTAGAGACAGGGAAGAGACCCAGTACTTC.

To note about this clone: Only one base separates this from a far larger clonotype, so it likely reflects a read error. The same CDR3 also results from other DNA sequences found in this sample. This chain joins TRBV5-1 and TRBJ2-7, with D possibly being TRBD2 (6 bases). The V gene lost 4 bases and the J gene lost 2 bases, with 10 bases spanning the gap. The germline V gene has CDR1 SGHRS and CDR2 YFSETQ. The CDR3 consists of 13 residues. DNA for the CDR3: TGCGCCAGCAGCGCGGGATCCACCTACGAGCAGTACTTC. Its translation is CASSAGSTYEQYF.

This clone was detected only a few times. The chain has TRBV9 and TRBJ2-1; D ambiguous. Germline lookup yields CDR1 SGDLS and CDR2 YYNGEE. The CDR3 is made up of 16 amino acids. V was cut by 0 bases and J by 5 bases, with 15 bases left in between. The DNA of the CDR3 is TGTGCCAGCAGCGTAGCGAGTGCCCTGATGGACAATGAGCAGTTCTTC. Its protein is CASSVASALMDNEQFF.

The chain couples TRBV11-3 to TRBJ2-2; the D gene could be TRBD1 or TRBD2 (5 bases each). The CDR3 has 13 residues. The V and J ends lost 3 bases and 7 bases respectively, with 9 bases between them. The V gene's germline CDR1 is SGHNT and CDR2 YENEEA. As DNA, the CDR3 is TGTGCCAGCAGCTTGGGGGTTGGCGGGGAGCTGTTTTTT. This encodes CASSLGVGGELFF.

This clone has just one count. This sequence joins TRBV6-5 and TRBJ2-4; D perhaps matches TRBD1 (5 bases). Looked up from germline, CDR1 is MNHEY and CDR2 is SVGAGI. The V end was cut by 3 bases, the J end by 4 bases, with 13 bases between. The CDR3 totals 15 residues. The CDR3 here is CASSYGGRQKNIQYF. CDR3 DNA: TGTGCCAGCAGTTATGGTGGCAGACAGAAAAACATTCAGTACTTC.

This clone was seen a few times. This chain joins TRBV20-1 and TRBJ2-1, with no clear D. This CDR3 has 11 residues. Deletions cut 5 bases from V and 5 bases from J, with 7 bases between. CDR1 and CDR2 (germline): DFQATT, SNEGSKA (reference sequence). The CDR3 sequence is CSAGKNNEQFF. The CDR3 bases are TGCAGTGCTGGCAAAAACAATGAGCAGTTCTTC.

This chain uses TRBV7-6 with TRBJ2-1, with TRBD1 as a possible D gene (5 bases). The V and J ends lost 3 bases and 5 bases respectively, with 8 bases between them. This CDR3 has 13 amino acids. Per the germline V gene, CDR1 is SGHVS and CDR2 is FNYEAQ. CDR3 DNA: TGTGCCAGCAGCTTCTCCAGGGACAATGAGCAGTTCTTC. The encoded protein is CASSFSRDNEQFF.